This entry features one T cell receptor (beta chain) sequence. Its antigen is not yet known. Library construction relied on the immunoSEQ multiplex PCR assay. For the multiplex PCR, a mixture combining 60 forward primers for TCR Vbeta segments and 13 reverse primers for TCR Jbeta segments was used. A multiplex PCR assay on genomic DNA amplified the CDR3 region of rearranged TCR beta genes. On the Illumina HiSeq System, the amplified TCR beta libraries were sequenced as 87-base-pair reads. Processing in the source paper ran as follows. In a later analysis, tens of millions of unique TCR beta chains were counted across the 500 to 850 repertoires, and roughly 10 million of these chains were shared by at least two donors. To remove PCR and sequencing errors, raw reads were error-corrected and collapsed into unique sequences using a nearest-neighbor algorithm that merged closely related sequences. To assign V, D and J gene segments, CDR3 sequences were aligned to IMGT reference sequences. For a sequence to be retained, a match of at least six nucleotides was required to both a V gene segment and a J gene segment. A rearrangement was called productive if the CDR3 had no stop codons and remained in frame with V and J, and every other rearrangement was called non-productive. Following IMGT convention, CDR3 was defined as the stretch from the second conserved V-encoded cysteine up to the conserved J-encoded phenylalanine. The earlier analysis of approximately 500 of the donors excluded sequences that lacked an unambiguous match to a single V gene segment. In an earlier analysis of about 590 of the donors, a V segment was called functional when productive rearrangements were above 56.7%, and segregating when the standard deviation between donors exceeded 5%. To diagnose cytomegalovirus status from the catalog of TCR beta chain sequences, a statistical classification framework was built. In a later analysis, V and J genes were assigned by comparing TCR nucleotide sequences against IMGT/GENE-DB human TR gene sequences. A later analysis assigned CDR3 sequences and most-parsimonious VDJ recombination scenarios with the TCRdist pipeline. In a later analysis, each TCR beta chain was defined by its CDR3 amino acid sequence together with its V-gene family, and reads without a unique V-gene family were excluded. A later analysis removed several hundred highly shared, low-generation-probability nucleotide sequences to deal with suspected cross-contamination and a sequencing artifact. For each public chain, a later analysis derived a clonal expansion index from normalized ranks of inferred template counts within each repertoire. A later analysis computed generation probabilities with a VDJ recombination model fitted to out-of-frame rearrangements, and checked the results against IGoR. In a later analysis, hypergeometric tests were used to score TCR-TCR, TCR-HLA and TCR-CMV co-occurrence, with a repertoire-size bias correction applied to TCR pairs. To estimate false discovery rates, a later analysis permuted the HLA or CMV assignments 20 times. In a later analysis, co-occurring TCRs were grouped using DBSCAN, with TCRdist sequence similarity added in when clustering inside HLA-allele-positive subsets. Repertoires with fewer than 30,000 or more than 120,000 public chains, plus five repertoires with anomalous nucleotide sharing, were excluded from co-occurrence clustering. Drawn from immuneACCESS, this table holds only the in-frame rearrangements with V and J called that TCRdb kept. Clones are partly lost; checked studies trace under half to an unresolved V gene and leave the rest unexplained. The V and J calls and clone size are taken from that table; D and trimming were inferred from the DNA. The sample's own table lists just over 50,000 clones. Around 12% of the sample belongs to the ten largest clones.

The data were taken from a study of cytomegalovirus exposure and HLA in healthy donors (TCRdb year 2017). Looking at the study overall: An earlier analysis of about 560 of the donors reported roughly 300 Gb of sequence data and 95 million to 120 million unique TCR beta sequences obtained from some 200 million T cells. All discovery cohort repertoires had been generated on a single sequencing platform. In the later analysis, no new phenotypic data were used to find candidate immune exposures; instead, reliance was placed on TCR beta sequences and their occurrence across donors. The study was designed to test whether signatures of past pathogen exposure could be identified by cataloging public T cell receptors. An early release that covered some 630 HLA-typed donors contained around 300 gigabases of sequencing data and 85 million to 100 million unique TCR sequences. Because of strong linkage in the cohort, four to six DR-DQ haplotypes were treated as single units for association and clustering. To decide whether each TCR beta V gene segment behaved as functional or pseudogenic, an earlier analysis of 587 of the donors relied on high-throughput TCR beta sequencing. HLA typing covered class I and class II loci at four-digit resolution. To study patterns of TCR occurrence, a later analysis re-analyzed previously published TCR beta repertoires from more than 550 donors and added high-resolution HLA genotyping. Of the 300 to 500 genotyped donors, over 80% were placed in the genetic ancestry cluster associated with self-reported Caucasian donors. Using immunosequencing, the study profiled T cell repertoires from around 670 subjects and related those repertoires to cytomegalovirus serostatus. In a later genetic analysis, genome-wide SNP genotypes for about 55% of the roughly 700 donors were used, and that subset was treated as a discovery cohort. In addition to the first cohort of around 670 subjects, a separate validation cohort of approximately 130 different subjects was used. To predict cytomegalovirus infection status, the study combined high-throughput TCR immunosequencing, statistical association of individual TCRs with disease status, and machine learning. Among over 350 genotyped donors of the cohort, an average of approximately 240,000 unique TCR beta nucleotide sequences were sequenced per donor, about a sixth of them non-productive. Donor age, sex, ethnicity and CMV serostatus were compiled alongside the repertoire data. The number of typed donors differed by locus: about 620-640 for A, B, C, DRB1 and DQB1; 500 to 550 for DQA1; approximately 610 for DPA1; and about 470 for DPB1. Broad study findings and their caveats: Fewer than 20 rarely observed V segments, including chromosome 9 orphons, were excluded from the earlier analysis of approximately 500 of the donors because counts were too low. The presence/absence analyses assumed that sequencing depth was roughly uniform across donors, and that assumption may not be true. In both the original and validation cohorts, the classifier was reported to diagnose cytomegalovirus status with high specificity and sensitivity. Because some donors lacked HLA typing at each locus, the association tests relied only on the typed subset. A later analysis found that most CMV-associated TCR beta chains appeared HLA-restricted, with HLA associations seemingly driven largely by CMV exposure. A total of around 150 TCR beta chains were listed by the study as associated with cytomegalovirus. A later analysis reported that several top co-occurrence clusters appeared linked to parvovirus B19, influenza, CMV and Epstein-Barr virus. While some public TCRs were present in many individuals, most TCR sequences turned up only very rarely across donors. In a later analysis, HLA-associated TCR beta chains showed more clonal expansion and lower generation probabilities than non-associated chains that were equally common. When HLA alleles, especially DR and DQ, strongly co-occurred, TCR associations were difficult to assign to individual alleles. An earlier analysis of some 590 of the donors showed that most TCR beta V segments appeared in productive rearrangements either about 87% or about 30% of the time, which broadly matched IMGT annotations. In vitro tests confirmed that a few of the cytomegalovirus-associated TCR beta chains recognize cytomegalovirus antigens. At a false discovery rate of 0.05, a later analysis linked about 16,000 TCR beta sequences to specific HLA alleles. According to the authors, the approach could potentially be generalized to other disease states and immunological phenotypes. This cohort had only TCR beta chains sequenced, and the lack of alpha or paired-chain data limited which features could be detected. Linkage disequilibrium might explain the correlated functional status among segregating V segments, but an unknown experimental factor could not be excluded. A further reported finding was that TCR beta sequences accurately predicted the HLA-A and HLA-B alleles for most subjects in the first cohort. CMV serostatus was the only immune exposure information available for the cohort. Compared with the roughly 670-donor mean, donors in an Asian-associated ancestry cluster had fewer N-insertions in productive TCRs, according to a later genetic analysis. In a later analysis, TCR association rates were found to vary across HLA loci, with the most associated TCRs seen for DRB1 alleles and the fewest for HLA-C alleles. A cluster of highly shared sequence variants was judged likely to be a technical artifact of the sequencing pipeline. In a later genetic analysis, a missense DCLRE1C variant was associated with V-gene and J-gene trimming of TCR beta chains, and the association was replicated in an independent cohort.

The cohort consisted of 650 to 850 healthy bone marrow donors. At the time of sampling, every cohort member was nominally healthy, though immune exposures that went unrecorded were likely present. The donor tested CMV seropositive, placing the donor among the 290 or so seropositive members of the cohort. Every donor gave a peripheral blood sample, and the peripheral blood mononuclear cells from that sample were used for TCR beta sequencing. The Qiagen DNeasy Blood Extraction Kit was used to extract genomic DNA from the blood cell samples. The clonotype originates from a woman in her sixties or seventies in good health and CMV-seropositive. The sequenced material came from PBMCs.

The CDR3 sequence is CASSDGAGGTGELFF. The bases are TGTGCCAGCAGCGACGGGGCGGGGGGGACCGGGGAGCTGTTTTTT. The sequence links TRBV6-6 to TRBJ2-2; TRBD2 lines up with 9 middle nucleotides. From cysteine to phenylalanine, the CDR3 is 15 amino acids long. Left in the record is the CDR3 DNA by itself, 45 bases read in frame from the first base. The junction shows trimming of 6 bases on V and 5 bases on J, and the gene matches do not reach 7 bases of it. The germline V gene (reference sequence) gives CDR1 as MNHNY and CDR2 as SVGAGI.